The text below deals with one T cell receptor (beta chain). The source of the sample is a study of blood T cell repertoires in COVID-19. About the research overall: Nucleic acid was either cDNA or gDNA, and it came from T cells, B-cell-depleted T cells, or PBMCs.

The CDR3 consists of 14 residues. V lost 7 bases to trimming and J lost 5 bases, with 12 bases between them. The V gene's germline CDR1 is SNHLY and CDR2 FYNNEI. The repertoire was sequenced with immunoSEQ multiplex PCR; TCRdb's copy has only in-frame clones and lacks some. The data hold a few hundred thousand clones, with 80% to 90% observed a single time. The TCR was taken from a woman between 50 and 59 years old who had been exposed to COVID-19. Sequences were obtained from PBMCs or T cells enriched from blood (not recorded which). The J gene is TRBJ1-6, the V gene TRBV2, with D hard to call. CDR3 coding DNA: TGTGCCAGCACCCCGGACTCACATAATTCACCCCTCCACTTT. This translates into CASTPDSHNSPLHF.